This TCR beta chain was identified in a study of CD8 T cells in Susac syndrome. Roughly 0.45 to 1 ug RNA was reverse transcribed with random hexamers. TCRdb re-called the immunoSEQ multiplex PCR reads with MiXCR, one entry per CDR3 protein. The sample holds around 170,000 distinct CDR3 sequences, about 95% seen once. The CDR3 is 13 amino acids. Trimming removed 8 bases at V and 6 bases at J, with 14 bases between. In germline, CDR1 is SEHNR, CDR2 FQNEAQ (reference sequence). This chain links TRBV7-9 with TRBJ2-1; D not resolved. This clonotype was sampled from a human donor with multiple sclerosis. Specimen: CD8+ T cells from PBMCs. Written as DNA, the CDR3 is TGTGCCAGCGGGTCCGGGCGTCCCAATGAGCAGTTCTTC. This sequence encodes CASGSGRPNEQFF. The whole variable domain, filled in from reference TRBV7-9 and TRBJ2-1, reads DTGVSQNPRHKITKRGQNVTFRCDPISEHNRLYWYRQTLGQGPEFLTYFQNEAQLEKSRLLSDRFSAERPKGSFSTLEIQRTEQGDSAMYLCASGSGRPNEQFFGPGTRLTVL.